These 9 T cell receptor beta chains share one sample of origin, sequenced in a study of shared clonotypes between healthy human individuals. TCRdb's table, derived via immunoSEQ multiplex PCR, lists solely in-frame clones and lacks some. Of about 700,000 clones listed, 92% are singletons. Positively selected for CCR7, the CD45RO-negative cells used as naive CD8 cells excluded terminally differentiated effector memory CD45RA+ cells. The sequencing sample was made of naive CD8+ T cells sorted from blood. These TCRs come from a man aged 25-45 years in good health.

CDR3 in DNA: TGTGCCAGCAGCACCTCCTTGGGGCAGCTTACTTTGATGAACACTGAAGCTTTCTTT. It encodes CASSTSLGQLTLMNTEAFF. J is TRBJ1-1 and V is TRBV7-9; tentatively, D is TRBD1 (5 bases). This CDR3 contains 19 residues. V was shortened by 5 bases and J by 0 bases, with 25 bases between the two germline ends. Germline CDR1 is SEHNR and CDR2 is FQNEAQ (reference sequence). The full variable domain, its missing parts supplied by reference TRBV7-9 and TRBJ1-1, is DTGVSQNPRHKITKRGQNVTFRCDPISEHNRLYWYRQTLGQGPEFLTYFQNEAQLEKSRLLSDRFSAERPKGSFSTLEIQRTEQGDSAMYLCASSTSLGQLTLMNTEAFFGQGTRLTVV.

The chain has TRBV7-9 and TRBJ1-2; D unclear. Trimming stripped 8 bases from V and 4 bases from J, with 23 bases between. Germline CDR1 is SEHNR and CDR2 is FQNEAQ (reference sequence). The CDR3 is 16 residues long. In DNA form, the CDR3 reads TGTGCCAGCCTCTTCACCAAGGGCGACGGATTCTATGGCTACACCTTC. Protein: CASLFTKGDGFYGYTF. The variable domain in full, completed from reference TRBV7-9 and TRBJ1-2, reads DTGVSQNPRHKITKRGQNVTFRCDPISEHNRLYWYRQTLGQGPEFLTYFQNEAQLEKSRLLSDRFSAERPKGSFSTLEIQRTEQGDSAMYLCASLFTKGDGFYGYTFGSGTRLTVV.

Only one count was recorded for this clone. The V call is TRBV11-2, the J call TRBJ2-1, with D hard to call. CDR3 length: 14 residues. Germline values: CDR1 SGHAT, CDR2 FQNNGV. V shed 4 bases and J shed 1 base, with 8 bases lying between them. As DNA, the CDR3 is TGTGCCAGCAGCTCAACGGAATCCTACAATGAGCAGTTCTTC. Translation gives CASSSTESYNEQFF.

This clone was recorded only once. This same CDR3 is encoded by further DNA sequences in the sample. CDR3: CASSSDRGSYEQYF. CDR3 DNA sequence: TGTGCCAGCAGCTCGGACAGGGGGAGCTACGAGCAGTACTTC. The chain has TRBV7-9 and TRBJ2-7; 10 bases align to TRBD1. The germline gives CDR1 SEHNR, CDR2 FQNEAQ (reference sequence). This CDR3 region has 14 residues. The V segment lost 4 bases and the J segment 3 bases; nucleotides outside the gene matches: 3.

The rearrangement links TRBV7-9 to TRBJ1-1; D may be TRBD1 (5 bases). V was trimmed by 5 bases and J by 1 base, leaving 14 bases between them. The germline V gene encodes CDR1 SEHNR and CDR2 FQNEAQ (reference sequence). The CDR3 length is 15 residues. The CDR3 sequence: CASSRSRDWNTEAFF. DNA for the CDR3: TGTGCCAGCAGCCGGAGCCGGGACTGGAACACTGAAGCTTTCTTT.

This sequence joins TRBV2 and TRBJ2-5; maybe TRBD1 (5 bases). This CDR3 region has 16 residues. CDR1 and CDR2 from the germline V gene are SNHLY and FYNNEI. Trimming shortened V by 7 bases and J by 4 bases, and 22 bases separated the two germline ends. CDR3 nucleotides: TGTGCCAGCAATCGTGGCGCAGGGATGCTTCTAGAGACCCAGTACTTC. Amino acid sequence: CASNRGAGMLLETQYF. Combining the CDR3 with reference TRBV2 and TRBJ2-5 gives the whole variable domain EPEVTQTPSHQVTQMGQEVILRCVPISNHLYFYWYRQILGQKVEFLVSFYNNEISEKSEIFDDQFSVERPDGSNFTLKIRSTKLEDSAMYFCASNRGAGMLLETQYFGPGTRLLVL.

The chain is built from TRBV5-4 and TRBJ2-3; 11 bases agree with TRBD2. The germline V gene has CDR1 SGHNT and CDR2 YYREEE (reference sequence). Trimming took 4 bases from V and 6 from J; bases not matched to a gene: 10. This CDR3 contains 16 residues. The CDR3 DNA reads TGTGCCAGCAGCGCAGACACTAGCGGGAGAAGGGATACGCAGTATTTT. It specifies CASSADTSGRRDTQYF.

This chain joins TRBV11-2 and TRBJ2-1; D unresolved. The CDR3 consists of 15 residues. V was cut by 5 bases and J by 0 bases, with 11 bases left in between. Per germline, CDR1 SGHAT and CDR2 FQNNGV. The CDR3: CASSKIYNSYNEQFF. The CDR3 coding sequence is TGTGCCAGCAGCAAAATATACAACTCCTACAATGAGCAGTTCTTC.

DNA for the CDR3: TGCGCCAGCAGCTTGCAGCAGGGAGGCACAGATACGCAGTATTTT. Its translation: CASSLQQGGTDTQYF. The V and J genes are TRBV5-1 and TRBJ2-3; D might be TRBD1 or TRBD2, each matching 5 bases. The CDR3 extends over 15 amino acids. Germline CDR1 SGHRS, CDR2 YFSETQ. V gave up 1 base and J gave up 1 base, with 10 bases separating them.